The present TCR beta chain was sequenced within a study of cytomegalovirus exposure and HLA in healthy donors. After removal of 7 bases from V and 4 bases from J, the junction contained 6 bases not matched to a gene. The CDR3 consists of 14 residues. The germline CDR1 and CDR2 sequences are MNHEY and SVGAGI. Use of 60 Vbeta and 13 Jbeta primers characterized the PCR. The assay was immunoSEQ multiplex PCR, and TCRdb's table has in-frame clones only and misses some. The sample has fewer than 120,000 clones; more than 70% are singletons. The sequence was collected from a woman aged 60-70 years in good health and CMV-seropositive. Sequenced material: PBMCs. V usage is TRBV6-5 and J usage is TRBJ1-2; TRBD1 matches at 10 bases. CDR3 bases: TGTGCCAGCATCGAACGGGACAGGGGCTATGGCTACACCTTC. Translating it yields CASIERDRGYGYTF.